The 25 T cell receptor beta chains given below trace back to one sample, sequenced in a study of blood T cell repertoires in COVID-19. Profiled with immunoSEQ multiplex PCR; TCRdb holds only in-frame clones, not every one. The sample contains about 120,000 clones, over 65% of which appear only once. The source material was peripheral blood. The receptors were gathered from an older woman with acute or convalescent COVID-19.

This chain uses TRBV4-2 with TRBJ2-1; 13 bases line up with TRBD2. This CDR3 has 16 amino acids. The germline gives CDR1 LGHNA, CDR2 YNFKEQ. The V segment lost 3 bases and the J segment 8 bases; nucleotides outside the gene matches: 7. CDR3 region: CASSQLTSGGKDEQFF. In DNA form, the CDR3 reads TGTGCCAGCAGCCAGTTGACTAGCGGGGGGAAAGATGAGCAGTTCTTC.

This chain connects TRBV7-8 to TRBJ1-2; no definite D call. The CDR3 consists of 14 residues. V lost 1 base to trimming and J lost 4 bases, with 10 bases between them. The germline CDR1 and CDR2 sequences are SGHVS and FQNEAQ. This CDR3 reads CASSLDGRSYGYTF. The CDR3 DNA reads TGTGCCAGCAGCTTAGATGGCAGATCCTATGGCTACACCTTC.

The genes are TRBV5-1 and TRBJ2-5; a possible D gene is TRBD1 (7 bases). The V and J ends lost 3 bases and 3 bases respectively, with 21 bases between them. This CDR3 has 17 residues. CDR1 is SGHRS, CDR2 YFSETQ, per germline. In DNA, the CDR3 is TGCGCCAGCAGCTCGGGGGTTCAACAGGGGTTGAAAGAGACCCAGTACTTC. It encodes CASSSGVQQGLKETQYF.

The V gene is TRBV6-5, the J gene TRBJ1-2; weak D call: TRBD1 (5 bases). Trimming removed 1 base at V and 7 bases at J, with 10 bases between. The CDR3 extends over 13 amino acids. Per the germline V gene, CDR1 is MNHEY and CDR2 is SVGAGI. This CDR3 reads CASSYLQATGYTF. The CDR3 coding sequence is TGTGCCAGCAGTTACTTACAGGCCACTGGCTACACCTTC.

V gene TRBV6-5 combines with J gene TRBJ1-6; TRBD1 might be the D (6 bases). Germline values: CDR1 MNHEY, CDR2 SVGAGI. The CDR3 runs 13 residues. The V end was cut by 4 bases, the J end by 10 bases, with 11 bases between. DNA for the CDR3: TGTGCCAGCAGTTTCGCCGGACAGTCACCCCTCCACTTT. Translation: CASSFAGQSPLHF.

The chain links TRBV5-1 to TRBJ1-1, with TRBD1 as a possible D gene (5 bases). The CDR3 consists of 14 residues. Germline V CDR1 and CDR2: SGHRS, YFSETQ. The ends were cut back, 2 bases at V and 1 base at J, with 9 bases in the middle. The CDR3 is CASSFATGNTEAFF. In nucleotides, the CDR3 is TGCGCCAGCAGCTTTGCAACAGGGAACACTGAAGCTTTCTTT.

This clone came up once. The rearrangement joins TRBV5-4 to TRBJ2-6; the D gene is possibly TRBD1 (5 bases). V lost 5 bases and J 6 bases, leaving 15 bases between the germline ends. Germline V gives CDR1 SGHNT, CDR2 YYREEE (reference sequence). The CDR3 covers 15 residues. The CDR3 DNA sequence: TGTGCCAGCAGTACACGCTCTGGGGCGGCCAACGTCCTGACTTTC. This gives the protein CASSTRSGAANVLTF.

This chain connects TRBV18 to TRBJ2-1, with D hard to call. CDR1 is KGHSH and CDR2 is LQKENI in the germline V gene. The CDR3 is made up of 16 amino acids. Trimming stripped 4 bases from V and 0 bases from J, with 13 bases between. CDR3 sequence: CASSRVYYLSYNEQFF. In DNA, the CDR3 is TGTGCCAGCTCACGCGTCTACTACCTCTCCTACAATGAGCAGTTCTTC.

This sequence joins TRBV5-4 and TRBJ1-2; no reliable D call. Germline V gene lookup returns CDR1 SGHNT and CDR2 YYREEE (reference sequence). CDR3 length equals 13 residues. The germline V and J ends were trimmed by 0 bases and 5 bases, with 8 bases remaining between them. CDR3 residues: CASSLDRMYGYTF. CDR3 coding DNA: TGTGCCAGCAGCTTGGATCGTATGTATGGCTACACCTTC.

V usage is TRBV5-4 and J usage is TRBJ2-3; 12 bases match TRBD2. From germline, CDR1 is SGHNT and CDR2 YYREEE (reference sequence). This CDR3 contains 16 residues. The ends lost 4 bases at V and 1 base at J; junction bases unmatched: 4. CDR3 protein: CASSPTSGGRTDTQYF. DNA for the CDR3: TGTGCCAGCAGCCCTACTAGCGGGGGGCGCACAGATACGCAGTATTTT.

CDR3 in DNA: TGTGCCAGCAGCGGGCAGGGTAATTCACCCCTCCACTTT. This encodes CASSGQGNSPLHF. The chain links TRBV12-3 or TRBV12-4 to TRBJ1-6; D possibly corresponds to TRBD1 (5 bases). The V end was cut by 6 bases, the J end by 6 bases, with 9 bases between. CDR3 length equals 13 residues.

The V call is TRBV9, the J call TRBJ1-3; 10 bases map to TRBD1. With V trimmed by 3 bases and J by 0 bases, 6 bases remained unmatched. The CDR3 consists of 17 residues. CDR1 is SGDLS, CDR2 YYNGEE, per germline. CDR3 region: CASSEDRGIYSGNTIYF. The CDR3 nucleotides are TGTGCCAGCAGCGAGGACAGGGGGATCTACTCTGGAAACACCATATATTTT.

This chain uses TRBV10-3 with TRBJ1-1; 7 bases agree with TRBD1. The CDR3 has 15 amino acids. The V segment lost 5 bases and the J segment 4 bases; nucleotides outside the gene matches: 10. Germline V gene sequence: CDR1 ENHRY, CDR2 SYGVKD. The CDR3 DNA follows: TGTGCCATCAGTTCGACAGGGATGCTGGGCACTGAAGCTTTCTTT. This encodes CAISSTGMLGTEAFF.

This clone was counted between two and nine times. The chain carries TRBV7-3 and TRBJ2-2; TRBD1 matches 7 bases. Trimming at V came to 5 bases and at J to 1 base, leaving 7 bases not matched to a gene. The CDR3 is 16 residues long. The V gene's germline CDR1 is SGHTA and CDR2 FQGTGA. CDR3 nucleotide sequence: TGTGCCAGCAGCCTACAGGGGACGCGGAACACCGGGGAGCTGTTTTTT. Its translation: CASSLQGTRNTGELFF.

The CDR3 coding sequence is TGTGCCAGCAGCATCCCCGGACAACGGCAAACTGAAGCTTTCTTT. Translating it yields CASSIPGQRQTEAFF. The chain carries TRBV6-6 and TRBJ1-1; maybe TRBD1 (5 bases). Trimming stripped 6 bases from V and 5 bases from J, with 19 bases between. The CDR3 consists of 15 residues. Germline V gives CDR1 MNHNY, CDR2 SVGAGI (reference sequence).

V and J are TRBV6-5 and TRBJ1-3; D remains ambiguous. Germline V gene data show CDR1 as MNHEY and CDR2 as SVGAGI. The germline V and J ends were trimmed by 7 bases and 4 bases, with 11 bases remaining between them. The CDR3 has 13 residues. The CDR3 loop is CASMAGSGNTIYF. CDR3 coding DNA: TGTGCCAGCATGGCGGGTTCGGGAAACACCATATATTTT.

In the case of this clone: In the same sample, other DNA sequences code for this CDR3. The CDR3 loop reads CASSQVGGNTEAFF. As DNA, the CDR3 is TGTGCCAGCAGCCAAGTCGGAGGGAACACTGAAGCTTTCTTT. The chain links TRBV3-1 (or the pseudogene TRBV3-2) to TRBJ1-1; D gene uncertain. The V end lost 1 base, the J end lost 1 base, and 7 bases lay between the germline ends. This CDR3 has 14 amino acids. Per the germline V gene, CDR1 is LGHDT and CDR2 is YNNKEL (reference sequence).

The sample holds a few counts of this clone. This sequence joins TRBV7-2 and TRBJ1-6; the match to TRBD1 covers 11 bases. J was trimmed by 9 bases and V by 3 bases; bases with no gene match: 4. CDR1 and CDR2 (germline): SGHTA, FQGNSA. This CDR3 is built from 15 residues. The CDR3, as DNA: TGTGCCAGCAGCTTCACAGGGACAGGGGGTTCACCCCTCCACTTT. The encoded protein is CASSFTGTGGSPLHF.

This chain connects TRBV7-8 to TRBJ1-6; no clear D. There are 14 residues in the CDR3. The germline V and J ends were trimmed by 1 base and 4 bases, with 5 bases remaining between them. Germline-derived CDR1 and CDR2 are SGHVS and FQNEAQ. CDR3 loop: CASSLGEYNSPLHF. CDR3 in DNA: TGTGCCAGCAGCTTAGGCGAATATAATTCACCCCTCCACTTT.

The rearrangement links TRBV2 to TRBJ1-2, with TRBD1 as a possible D gene (6 bases). The ends were cut back, 2 bases at V and 3 bases at J, with 16 bases in the middle. The germline CDR1 and CDR2 sequences are SNHLY and FYNNEI. The CDR3 is 16 residues long. The CDR3 spells CASSELGQPLDYGYTF. Here the CDR3 DNA reads TGTGCCAGCAGTGAACTCGGACAGCCTCTTGACTATGGCTACACCTTC.

V usage is TRBV7-8 and J usage is TRBJ1-1; weak D call: TRBD1 (6 bases). V was pared by 3 bases and J by 6 bases, with 11 bases between. The germline V gene has CDR1 SGHVS and CDR2 FQNEAQ. This CDR3 spans 13 amino acids. CDR3 sequence reads: CASSFGGASEAFF. The CDR3 DNA follows: TGTGCCAGCAGCTTTGGGGGGGCCTCTGAAGCTTTCTTT.

In this sample, this clone turned up a few times. The V and J genes are TRBV4-3 and TRBJ2-5, with a possible D match to TRBD2 (6 bases). The CDR3 is 16 residues long. Germline assignment: CDR1 LGHNA and CDR2 YSLEER. V was cut by 0 bases and J by 5 bases, with 16 bases left in between. CDR3 DNA: TGCGCCAGCAGCCAAGATCGGGCGGGGTCATGGGAGACCCAGTACTTC. This codes for CASSQDRAGSWETQYF.

The chain carries TRBV10-3 and TRBJ1-5, with D possibly TRBD1 on 6 matching bases. The V gene's germline CDR1 is ENHRY and CDR2 SYGVKD. The V gene lost 0 bases and the J gene lost 1 base, with 7 bases spanning the gap. The CDR3 covers 15 residues. Here the CDR3 DNA reads TGTGCCATCAGTGAGTCGACAGGCAGCAATCAGCCCCAGCATTTT. The encoded protein is CAISESTGSNQPQHF.

The chain links TRBV6-2 or TRBV6-3 to TRBJ1-1; D is perhaps TRBD1 (6 bases). The germline gives CDR1 MNHEY, CDR2 SVGEGT. The CDR3 covers 15 residues. V was clipped by 0 bases and J by 2 bases, with 10 bases between them. The CDR3 nucleotides are TGTGCCAGCAGTTACTCGCGGACAGTAAACACTGAAGCTTTCTTT. It specifies CASSYSRTVNTEAFF.

V usage is TRBV12-3 or TRBV12-4 and J usage is TRBJ1-1, with unresolved D. V lost 6 bases, J lost 4 bases, and 12 bases lay in between. CDR3 length: 13 amino acids. CDR3 nucleotide sequence: TGTGCCAGCAGCCGCACCCGGAGCACTGAAGCTTTCTTT. Its protein is CASSRTRSTEAFF.